This T cell receptor beta chain was identified during a study of blood T cell repertoires in COVID-19. Study-wide background: Material from acute and convalescent COVID-19 was sourced from the United States, Italy and Spain.

Germline loops: CDR1 MNHEY, CDR2 SVGAGI. The CDR3 is made up of 13 amino acids. V lost 5 bases, J lost 8 bases, and 15 bases lay in between. How the authors handled the data: Reference gene primers were amplified, and this amplification served to estimate nucleated cell counts. Generated by immunoSEQ multiplex PCR, the TCRdb table keeps only in-frame clones and is missing some. V and J calls and clone size are those listed in that table; D and trimming were worked out from the DNA. This table holds 200,000 to 250,000 clones, 70% to 90% found once. The gene calls are TRBV6-5 and TRBJ1-2; D uncertain. Sequenced: PBMCs or T cells enriched from blood (not recorded which). The source of this sequence is a middle-aged man who had been exposed to COVID-19. CDR3 in DNA: TGTGCCAGCAGTCCTCGGACTCGAGGAGGCTACACCTTC. Translation gives CASSPRTRGGYTF.